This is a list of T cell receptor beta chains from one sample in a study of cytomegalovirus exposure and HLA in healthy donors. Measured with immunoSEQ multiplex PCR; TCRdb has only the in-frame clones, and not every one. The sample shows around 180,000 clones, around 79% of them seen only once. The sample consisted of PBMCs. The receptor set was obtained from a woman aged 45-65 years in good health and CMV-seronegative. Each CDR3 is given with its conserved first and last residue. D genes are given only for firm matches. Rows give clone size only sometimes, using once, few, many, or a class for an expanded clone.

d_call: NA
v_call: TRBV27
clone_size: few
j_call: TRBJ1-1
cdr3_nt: TGTGCCAGCAGTTCCACCAGTGTCGGGGGGATTAGGGAAGCTTTCTTT
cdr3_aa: CASSSTSVGGIREAFF

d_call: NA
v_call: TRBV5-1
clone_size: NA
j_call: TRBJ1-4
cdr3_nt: TGCGCCAGCAGCCCAATGGGGGGGGGAAAACTGTTTTTT
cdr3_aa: CASSPMGGGKLFF

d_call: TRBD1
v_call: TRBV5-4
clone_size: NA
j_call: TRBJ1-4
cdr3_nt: TGTGCCAGCAGCCGGGACAGGACGGCTGAAAAACTGTTTTTT
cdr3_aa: CASSRDRTAEKLFF

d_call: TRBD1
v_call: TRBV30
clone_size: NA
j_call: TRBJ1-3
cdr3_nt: TGTGCCTGGAGCACAGGGGGTGCTGGAAACACCATATATTTT
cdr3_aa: CAWSTGGAGNTIYF

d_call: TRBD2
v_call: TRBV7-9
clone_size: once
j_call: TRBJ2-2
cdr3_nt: TGTGCCAGCATCCGGAGCGGGAGGGCGAACACCGGGGAGCTGTTTTTT
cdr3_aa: CASIRSGRANTGELFF

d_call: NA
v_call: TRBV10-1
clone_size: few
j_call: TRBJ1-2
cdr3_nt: TGCGCCAGCAGTCCGGGGGGCTATGGCTACACCTTC
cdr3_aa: CASSPGGYGYTF

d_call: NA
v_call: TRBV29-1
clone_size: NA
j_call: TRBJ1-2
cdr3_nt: TGCAGCGTTGGGGAGGGGACTAACTATGGCTACACCTTC
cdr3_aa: CSVGEGTNYGYTF

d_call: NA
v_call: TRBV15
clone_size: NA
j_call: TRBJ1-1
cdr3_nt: TGTGCCGCTCCCCCCCCAGGGTTCGCGAACACTGAAGCTTTCTTT
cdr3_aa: CAAPPPGFANTEAFF

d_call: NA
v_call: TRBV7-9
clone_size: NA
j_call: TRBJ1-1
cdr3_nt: TGTGCCAGCAGCCCCGGGTCCGTGCTGAACACTGAAGCTTTCTTT
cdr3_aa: CASSPGSVLNTEAFF

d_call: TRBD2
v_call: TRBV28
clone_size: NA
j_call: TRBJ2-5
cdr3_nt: TGTGCCAGCAGTCCGGGGGGAGGGGAGACCCAGTACTTC
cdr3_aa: CASSPGGGETQYF